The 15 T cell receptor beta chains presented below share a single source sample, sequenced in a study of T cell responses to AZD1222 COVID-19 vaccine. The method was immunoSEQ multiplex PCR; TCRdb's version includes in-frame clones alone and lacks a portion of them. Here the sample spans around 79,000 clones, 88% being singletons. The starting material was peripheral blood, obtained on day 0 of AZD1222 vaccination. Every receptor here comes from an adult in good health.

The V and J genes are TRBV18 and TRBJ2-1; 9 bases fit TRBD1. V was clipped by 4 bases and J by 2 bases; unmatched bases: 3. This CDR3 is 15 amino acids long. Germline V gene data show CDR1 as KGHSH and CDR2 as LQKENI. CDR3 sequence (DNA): TGTGCCAGCTCACAGACAGGGGGGACCTACAATGAGCAGTTCTTC. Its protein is CASSQTGGTYNEQFF.

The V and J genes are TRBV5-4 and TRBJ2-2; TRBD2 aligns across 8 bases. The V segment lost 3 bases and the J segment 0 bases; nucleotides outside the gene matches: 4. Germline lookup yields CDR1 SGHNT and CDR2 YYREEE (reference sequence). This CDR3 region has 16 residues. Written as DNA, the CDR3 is TGTGCCAGCAGCTCCGGGACTAGGCCGAACACCGGGGAGCTGTTTTTT. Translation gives CASSSGTRPNTGELFF.

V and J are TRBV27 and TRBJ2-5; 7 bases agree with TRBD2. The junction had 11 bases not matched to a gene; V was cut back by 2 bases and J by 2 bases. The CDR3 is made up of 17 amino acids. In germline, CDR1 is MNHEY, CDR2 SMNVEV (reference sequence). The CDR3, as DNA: TGTGCCAGCAGTTTAAGGTATCCGGGAGGCGGACAAGAGACCCAGTACTTC. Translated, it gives CASSLRYPGGGQETQYF.

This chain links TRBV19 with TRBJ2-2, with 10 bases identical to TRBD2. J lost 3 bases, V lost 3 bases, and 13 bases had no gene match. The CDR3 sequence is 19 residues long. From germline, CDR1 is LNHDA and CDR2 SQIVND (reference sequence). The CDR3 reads CASSIDGLLAGEYTGELFF. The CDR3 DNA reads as TGTGCCAGTAGTATCGACGGGCTCCTAGCGGGAGAATACACCGGGGAGCTGTTTTTT.

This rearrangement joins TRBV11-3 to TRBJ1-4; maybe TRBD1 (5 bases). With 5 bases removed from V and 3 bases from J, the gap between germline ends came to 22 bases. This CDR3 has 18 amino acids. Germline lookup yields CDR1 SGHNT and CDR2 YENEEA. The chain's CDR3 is CASSPSPSLTVANEKLFF. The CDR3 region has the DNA TGTGCCAGCAGCCCCAGCCCCTCTCTGACAGTCGCTAATGAAAAACTGTTTTTT.

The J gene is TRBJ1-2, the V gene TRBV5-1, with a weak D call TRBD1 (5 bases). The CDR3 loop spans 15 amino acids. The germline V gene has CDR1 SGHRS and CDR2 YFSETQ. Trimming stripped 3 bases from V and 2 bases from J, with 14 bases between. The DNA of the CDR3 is TGCGCCAGCAGCTCCCTGATAGAGGGGAACTATGGCTACACCTTC. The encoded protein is CASSSLIEGNYGYTF.

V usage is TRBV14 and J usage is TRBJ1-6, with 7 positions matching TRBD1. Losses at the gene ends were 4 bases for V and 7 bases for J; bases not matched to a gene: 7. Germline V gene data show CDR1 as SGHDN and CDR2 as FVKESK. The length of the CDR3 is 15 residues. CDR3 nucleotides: TGTGCCAGCAGCCTGATGGGACAGTCGAATTCACCCCTCCACTTT. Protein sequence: CASSLMGQSNSPLHF.

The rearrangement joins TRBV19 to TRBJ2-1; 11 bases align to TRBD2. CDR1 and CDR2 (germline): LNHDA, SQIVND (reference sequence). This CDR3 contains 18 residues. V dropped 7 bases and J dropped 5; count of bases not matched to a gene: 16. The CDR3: CASTRTRASGGLNNEQFF. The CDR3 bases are TGTGCCAGTACCCGAACCCGGGCTAGCGGGGGGCTTAACAATGAGCAGTTCTTC. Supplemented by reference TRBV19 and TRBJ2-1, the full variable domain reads DGGITQSPKYLFRKEGQNVTLSCEQNLNHDAMYWYRQDPGQGLRLIYYSQIVNDFQKGDIAEGYSVSREKKESFPLTVTSAQKNPTAFYLCASTRTRASGGLNNEQFFGPGTRLTVL.

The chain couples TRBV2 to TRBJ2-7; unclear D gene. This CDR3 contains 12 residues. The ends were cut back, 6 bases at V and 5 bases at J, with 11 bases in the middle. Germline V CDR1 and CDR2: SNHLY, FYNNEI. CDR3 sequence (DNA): TGTGCCAGCAGAGGGATGGGCGACGAGCAGTACTTC. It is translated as CASRGMGDEQYF. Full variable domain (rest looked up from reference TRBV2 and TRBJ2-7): EPEVTQTPSHQVTQMGQEVILRCVPISNHLYFYWYRQILGQKVEFLVSFYNNEISEKSEIFDDQFSVERPDGSNFTLKIRSTKLEDSAMYFCASRGMGDEQYFGPGTRLTVT.

The CDR3 spells CASSQAPGGYEQYF. The CDR3 nucleotides read TGTGCCAGCAGCCAAGCCCCGGGAGGGTACGAGCAGTACTTC. This chain joins TRBV3-1 (or the pseudogene TRBV3-2) and TRBJ2-7, with 8 bases that match TRBD2. The germline gives CDR1 LGHDT, CDR2 YNNKEL (reference sequence). Trimming took 1 base from V and 4 from J; bases not matched to a gene: 3. The CDR3 has 14 amino acids.

CDR3 DNA: TGTGCCAGCAGTAAGGGGACAAACACAGATACGCAGTATTTT. Translation gives CASSKGTNTDTQYF. V gene TRBV11-1 combines with J gene TRBJ2-3, with D possibly matching TRBD1 (6 bases). Trimming shortened V by 6 bases and J by 2 bases, and 12 bases separated the two germline ends. Germline lookup yields CDR1 SGHAT and CDR2 FQDESV (reference sequence). CDR3 length: 14 residues.

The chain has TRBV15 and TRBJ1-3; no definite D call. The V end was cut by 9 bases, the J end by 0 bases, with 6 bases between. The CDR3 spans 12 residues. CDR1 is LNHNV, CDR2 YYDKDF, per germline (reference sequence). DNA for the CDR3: TGTGCCACAATGGACTCTGGAAACACCATATATTTT. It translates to CATMDSGNTIYF.

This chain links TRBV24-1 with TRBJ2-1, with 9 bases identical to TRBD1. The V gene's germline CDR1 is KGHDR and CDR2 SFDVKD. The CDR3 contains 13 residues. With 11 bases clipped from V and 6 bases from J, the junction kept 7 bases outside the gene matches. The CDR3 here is CASSGQGGNEQFF. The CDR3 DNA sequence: TGTGCCAGTTCGGGACAGGGTGGCAATGAGCAGTTCTTC.

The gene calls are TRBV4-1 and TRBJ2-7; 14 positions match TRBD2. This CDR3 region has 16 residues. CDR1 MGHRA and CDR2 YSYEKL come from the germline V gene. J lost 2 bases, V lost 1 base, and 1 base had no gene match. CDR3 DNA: TGCGCCAGCAGCCAAGCGGGACTAGCGGGGGCCTACGAGCAGTACTTC. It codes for CASSQAGLAGAYEQYF.

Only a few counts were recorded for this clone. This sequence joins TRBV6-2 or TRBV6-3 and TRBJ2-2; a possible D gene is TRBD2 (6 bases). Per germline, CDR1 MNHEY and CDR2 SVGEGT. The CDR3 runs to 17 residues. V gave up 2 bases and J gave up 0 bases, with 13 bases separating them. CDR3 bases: TGTGCCAGCAGTTACACGCAGTGGGGGGCGAACACCGGGGAGCTGTTTTTT. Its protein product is CASSYTQWGANTGELFF.